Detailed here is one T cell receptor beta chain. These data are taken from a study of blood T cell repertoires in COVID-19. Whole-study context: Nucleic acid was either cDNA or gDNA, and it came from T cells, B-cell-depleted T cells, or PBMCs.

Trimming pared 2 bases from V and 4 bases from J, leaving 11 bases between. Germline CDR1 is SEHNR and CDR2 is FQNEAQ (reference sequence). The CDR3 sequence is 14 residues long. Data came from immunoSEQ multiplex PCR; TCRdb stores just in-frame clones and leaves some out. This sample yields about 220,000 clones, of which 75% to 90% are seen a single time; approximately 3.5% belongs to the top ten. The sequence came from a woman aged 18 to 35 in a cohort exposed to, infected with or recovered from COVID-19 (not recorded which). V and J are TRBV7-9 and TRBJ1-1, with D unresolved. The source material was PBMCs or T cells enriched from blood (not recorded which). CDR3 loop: CASSLQGVGTEAFF. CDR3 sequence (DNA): TGTGCCAGCAGCTTACAAGGAGTGGGCACTGAAGCTTTCTTT.